A selection of T cell receptor beta chains follows, all from one sample in a study of vaccination effects on CD4 cells after COVID-19. Sequenced by immunoSEQ multiplex PCR; TCRdb stores in-frame clones only, minus some. This sample has around 21,000 clones, with 60% to 80% found just once. These receptors lack a known antigen. The material was CD4+ T cells from PBMCs cultured with HCoV-NL63 spike peptides, obtained before COVID-19 vaccination. The source is a human donor who received a COVID-19 vaccine. Each CDR3 is given with its conserved first and last residue. A D gene is named only where the DNA matches it firmly. Part of the rows lack a size; the others show once, few, many or a class for expanded clones.

TRBD2	few	TRBV7-2	TRBJ2-7	12	CASSSSGYEQYF	TGTGCCAGCAGCTCTAGCGGCTACGAGCAGTACTTC
TRBD1	few	TRBV10-3	TRBJ2-2	15	CAIRMTGADTGELFF	TGTGCCATCAGAATGACAGGGGCGGACACCGGGGAGCTGTTTTTT
NA	NA	TRBV7-8	TRBJ1-2	15	CASTQGANRIDGYTF	TGTGCCAGCACCCAAGGGGCGAACAGGATCGACGGCTACACCTTC
NA	NA	TRBV19	TRBJ1-2	13	CASSLSEGYGYTF	TGTGCCAGTAGTTTGTCCGAGGGGTATGGCTACACCTTC
TRBD1	once	TRBV3-1/TRBV3-2	TRBJ2-2	16	CASSQDSGQGDGELFF	TGTGCCAGCAGCCAAGATTCTGGACAGGGGGACGGGGAGCTGTTTTTT
TRBD1	NA	TRBV11-1	TRBJ1-1	15	CASSPALTGDTEAFF	TGTGCCAGCAGCCCCGCACTCACAGGGGACACTGAAGCTTTCTTT
NA	NA	TRBV29-1	TRBJ1-5	17	CSVLVDGTPSSNQPQHF	TGCAGCGTCCTAGTGGACGGCACCCCAAGTAGCAATCAGCCCCAGCATTTT
NA	NA	TRBV29-1	TRBJ2-7	13	CSVVGRLSYEQYF	TGCAGCGTGGTCGGACGGCTATCCTACGAGCAGTACTTC
TRBD2	NA	TRBV2	TRBJ2-3	15	CASSELAGGAGTQYF	TGTGCCAGCAGCGAACTAGCGGGCGGCGCAGGTACGCAGTATTTT
TRBD1	few	TRBV3-1/TRBV3-2	TRBJ1-4	17	CASSQALPGQGDEKLFF	TGTGCCAGCAGCCAAGCACTACCGGGACAGGGGGATGAAAAACTGTTTTTT
NA	few	TRBV10-1	TRBJ1-2	12	CASSADTFGYTF	TGCGCCAGCAGTGCGGACACGTTCGGCTACACCTTC
TRBD2	NA	TRBV5-4	TRBJ2-7	14	CASSLHAGGYEQYF	TGTGCCAGCAGCTTGCATGCGGGAGGCTACGAGCAGTACTTC
TRBD1	NA	TRBV28	TRBJ2-5	16	CASSLSGQGAQETQYF	TGTGCCAGCAGTTTGTCGGGCCAGGGGGCCCAAGAGACCCAGTACTTC
NA	NA	TRBV27	TRBJ1-3	16	CASSLRGLASGNTIYF	TGTGCCAGCAGTTTACGCGGACTCGCATCTGGAAACACCATATATTTT
NA	few	TRBV27	TRBJ1-5	17	CASSSRPVSYSNQPQHF	TGTGCCAGCAGTTCTAGGCCCGTTTCGTATAGCAATCAGCCCCAGCATTTT
TRBD1	few	TRBV5-4	TRBJ2-1	15	CASSPTGTGIHEQFF	TGTGCCAGCAGCCCGACCGGGACAGGGATTCATGAGCAGTTCTTC